Included here is one T cell receptor beta chain sequence, with context. Its specificity is unknown. The record originates from a study of early T cells in non-severe SARS-CoV-2 infection. Turning to the study itself: The sequenced material was bulk RNA from unsorted whole blood, and its chains were unpaired. Overall study results and limits: VDJdb-based annotation leaned toward anti-spike CD8 responses and missed private and CD4 specificities.

Germline CDR1 SGHTA, CDR2 FQGTGA. The CDR3 consists of 15 residues. Trimming at V came to 4 bases and at J to 9 bases, leaving 9 bases not matched to a gene. Individually, cDNA molecules had unique molecular identifiers attached to them. TCRdb ran MiXCR on the 5' RACE reads and lists one entry per CDR3 protein. The table shows approximately 50,000 distinct CDR3 sequences, with over 7.5% occurring only once. The chain uses TRBV7-3 and TRBJ2-1, with TRBD2 matching 10 bases. Sequencing used whole blood. This TCR derives from an adult who was a healthcare worker with PCR-confirmed SARS-CoV-2 infection or an uninfected control (not recorded which). The CDR3 bases are TGTGCCAGCAGCTCCTTAGCGGGAGGACGTACTGAGCAGTTCTTC. This translates into CASSSLAGGRTEQFF.